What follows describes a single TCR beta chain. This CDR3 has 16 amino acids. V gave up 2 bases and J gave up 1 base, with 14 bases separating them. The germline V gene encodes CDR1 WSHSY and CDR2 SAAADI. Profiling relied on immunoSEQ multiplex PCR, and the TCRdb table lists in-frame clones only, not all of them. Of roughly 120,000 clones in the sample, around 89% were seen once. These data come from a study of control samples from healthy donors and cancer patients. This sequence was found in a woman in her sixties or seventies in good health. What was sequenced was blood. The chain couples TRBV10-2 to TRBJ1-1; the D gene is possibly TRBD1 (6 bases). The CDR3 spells CASSEPSGATNTEAFF. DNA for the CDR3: TGCGCCAGCAGTGAGCCTTCAGGGGCCACGAACACTGAAGCTTTCTTT.